The entry below describes one T cell receptor (beta chain). Mouse gene names apply. The read falls 1 residue short of the CDR3 end, and the missing part is taken from the germline J gene. The sample's time point: mouse harvest day 14 after allogeneic transplant. Each mouse received 10^7 T-cell-depleted marrow cells plus 10^6 splenic CD5+ T cells by tail vein. Between the trimmed V and J ends, which lost 3 bases and 0 bases, there was a span of 4 bases. Germline lookup yields CDR1 NNHDY and CDR2 SYVADS. The CDR3 loop spans 14 amino acids. CDR3 sequences, V/J genes, frequencies and template counts came from survey-depth TCRbeta sequencing. Repertoires were generated with immunoSEQ multiplex PCR, while TCRdb's copy carries only in-frame clones and drops some. The table records about 1,100 clones, 40% to 60% of them present only once. The sample belongs to a study of tissue T cells after allogeneic stem cell transplantation.

The rearrangement joins TRBV13-3 to TRBJ1-6; D unresolved. TRBJ1-6 is assigned to the ORF class and has an uncertain function. The sequenced sample was spleen. The clonotype was recovered from a female BALB/c mouse given C57BL/6 T cells with graft-versus-host disease after an allogeneic hematopoietic cell transplant. Partial CDR3 DNA: TGTGCCAGCAGTGGGGATTCCTATAATTCGCCCCTCTAC. Amino acid sequence: CASSGDSYNSPLY. The CDR3 in full is CASSGDSYNSPLYF.